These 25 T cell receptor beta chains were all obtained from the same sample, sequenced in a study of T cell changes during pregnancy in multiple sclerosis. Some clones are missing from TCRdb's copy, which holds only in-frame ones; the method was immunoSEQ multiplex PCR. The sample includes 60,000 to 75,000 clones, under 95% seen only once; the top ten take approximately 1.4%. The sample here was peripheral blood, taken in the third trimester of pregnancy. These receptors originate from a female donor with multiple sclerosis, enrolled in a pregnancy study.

CDR3 sequence (DNA): TGTGCCAGCAGCTACTCTGCGGCGCAAGAGACCCAGTACTTC. Translated: CASSYSAAQETQYF. The chain has TRBV27 and TRBJ2-5; the D is unclear. V was cut by 6 bases and J by 2 bases, with 13 bases left in between. The CDR3 has 14 residues. Germline-derived CDR1 and CDR2 are MNHEY and SMNVEV (reference sequence).

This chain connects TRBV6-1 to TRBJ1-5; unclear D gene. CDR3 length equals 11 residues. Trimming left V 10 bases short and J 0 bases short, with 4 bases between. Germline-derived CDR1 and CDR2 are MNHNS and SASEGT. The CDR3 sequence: CATYSNQPQHF. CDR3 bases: TGTGCCACCTATAGCAATCAGCCCCAGCATTTT.

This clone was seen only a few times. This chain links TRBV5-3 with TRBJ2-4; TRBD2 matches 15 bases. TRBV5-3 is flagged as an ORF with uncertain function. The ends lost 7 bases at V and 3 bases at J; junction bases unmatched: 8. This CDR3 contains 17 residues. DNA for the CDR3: TGTGCCAGAGCCGGACTAGCGGGGGGGCCGGGCAAAAACATTCAGTACTTC. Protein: CARAGLAGGPGKNIQYF.

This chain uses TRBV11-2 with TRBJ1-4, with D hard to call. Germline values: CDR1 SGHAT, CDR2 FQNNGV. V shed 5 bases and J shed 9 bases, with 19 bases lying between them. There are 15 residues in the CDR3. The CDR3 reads CASSKLADREKKLFF. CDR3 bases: TGTGCCAGCAGCAAGCTCGCGGACCGGGAAAAAAAACTGTTTTTT.

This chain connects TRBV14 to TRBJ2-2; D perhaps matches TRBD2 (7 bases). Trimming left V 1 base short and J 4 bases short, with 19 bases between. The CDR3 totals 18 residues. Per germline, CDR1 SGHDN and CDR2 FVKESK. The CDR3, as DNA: TGTGCCAGCAGCCAAGGGATCCGATATAGGGGGGGCACCGGGGAGCTGTTTTTT. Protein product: CASSQGIRYRGGTGELFF. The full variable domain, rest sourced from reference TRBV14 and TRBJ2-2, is EAGVTQFPSHSVIEKGQTVTLRCDPISGHDNLYWYRRVMGKEIKFLLHFVKESKQDESGMPNNRFLAERTGGTYSTLKVQPAELEDSGVYFCASSQGIRYRGGTGELFFGEGSRLTVL.

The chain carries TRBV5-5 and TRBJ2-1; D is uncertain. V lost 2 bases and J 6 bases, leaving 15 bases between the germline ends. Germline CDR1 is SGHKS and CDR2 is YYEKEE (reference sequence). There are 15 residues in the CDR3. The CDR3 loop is CASSFSVIRPNEQFF. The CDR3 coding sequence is TGTGCCAGCAGCTTTAGTGTTATACGTCCCAATGAGCAGTTCTTC.

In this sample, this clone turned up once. The CDR3 loop is CASSLDRDTEAFF. CDR3 DNA sequence: TGCGCCAGCAGCTTGGACAGGGACACTGAAGCTTTCTTT. This chain connects TRBV5-1 to TRBJ1-1; D is perhaps TRBD1 (6 bases). Germline-derived CDR1 and CDR2 are SGHRS and YFSETQ. The V gene lost 0 bases and the J gene lost 3 bases, with 6 bases spanning the gap. The CDR3 runs to 13 residues.

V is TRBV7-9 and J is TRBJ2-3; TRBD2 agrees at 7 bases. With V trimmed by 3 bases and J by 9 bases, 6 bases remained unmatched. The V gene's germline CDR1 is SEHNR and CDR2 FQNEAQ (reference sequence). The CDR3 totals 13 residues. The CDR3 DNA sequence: TGTGCCAGCAGCTTCGGGGGGTCTGGGACGCAGTATTTT. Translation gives CASSFGGSGTQYF.

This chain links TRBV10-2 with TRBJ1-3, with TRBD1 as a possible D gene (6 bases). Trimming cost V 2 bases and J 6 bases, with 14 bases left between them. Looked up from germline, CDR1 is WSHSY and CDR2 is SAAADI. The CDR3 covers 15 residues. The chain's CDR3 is CASSETGRLLNTIYF. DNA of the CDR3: TGCGCCAGCAGTGAGACAGGGCGCCTCTTAAACACCATATATTTT.

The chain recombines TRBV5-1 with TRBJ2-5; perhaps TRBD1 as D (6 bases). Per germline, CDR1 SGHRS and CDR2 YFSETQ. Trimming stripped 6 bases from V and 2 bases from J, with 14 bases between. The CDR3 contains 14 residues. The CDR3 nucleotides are TGCGCCAGCACCGGACAGACAAATCAAGAGACCCAGTACTTC. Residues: CASTGQTNQETQYF.

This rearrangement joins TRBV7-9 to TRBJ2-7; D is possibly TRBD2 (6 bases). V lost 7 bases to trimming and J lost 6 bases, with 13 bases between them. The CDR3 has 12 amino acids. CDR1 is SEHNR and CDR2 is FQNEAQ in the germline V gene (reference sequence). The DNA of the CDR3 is TGTGCCAGCACCAGAGGCGGGGCCGAGCAGTACTTC. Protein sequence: CASTRGGAEQYF.

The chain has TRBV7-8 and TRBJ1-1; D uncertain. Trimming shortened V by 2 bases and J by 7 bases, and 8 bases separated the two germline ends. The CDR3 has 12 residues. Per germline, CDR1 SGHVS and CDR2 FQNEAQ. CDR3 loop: CASSLFQVEAFF. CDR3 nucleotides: TGTGCCAGCAGCTTATTTCAGGTTGAAGCTTTCTTT. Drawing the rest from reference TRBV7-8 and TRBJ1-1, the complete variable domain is GAGVSQSPRYKVAKRGQDVALRCDPISGHVSLFWYQQALGQGPEFLTYFQNEAQLDKSGLPSDRFFAERPEGSVSTLKIQRTQQEDSAVYLCASSLFQVEAFFGQGTRLTVV.

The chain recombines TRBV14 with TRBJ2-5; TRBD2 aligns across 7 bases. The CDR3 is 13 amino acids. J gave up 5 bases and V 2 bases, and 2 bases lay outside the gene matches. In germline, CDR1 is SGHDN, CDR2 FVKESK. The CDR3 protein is CASSQRGVETQYF. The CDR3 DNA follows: TGTGCCAGCAGCCAACGGGGGGTTGAGACCCAGTACTTC. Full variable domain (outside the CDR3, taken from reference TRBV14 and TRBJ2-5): EAGVTQFPSHSVIEKGQTVTLRCDPISGHDNLYWYRRVMGKEIKFLLHFVKESKQDESGMPNNRFLAERTGGTYSTLKVQPAELEDSGVYFCASSQRGVETQYFGPGTRLLVL.

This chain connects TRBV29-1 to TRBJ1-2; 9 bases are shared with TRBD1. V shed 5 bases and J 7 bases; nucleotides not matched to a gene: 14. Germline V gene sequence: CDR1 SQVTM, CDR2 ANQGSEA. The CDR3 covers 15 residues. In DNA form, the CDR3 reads TGCAGCGTTCAACGGACAGGGGCAACCGTGAGTGGCTACACCTTC. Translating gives CSVQRTGATVSGYTF.

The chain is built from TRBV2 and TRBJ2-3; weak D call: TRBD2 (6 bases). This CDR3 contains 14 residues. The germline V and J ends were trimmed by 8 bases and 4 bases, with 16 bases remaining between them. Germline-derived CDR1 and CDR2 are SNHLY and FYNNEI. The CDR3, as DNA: TGTGCCAGCGGTGGGGCGGGGAGGTCAGATACGCAGTATTTT. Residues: CASGGAGRSDTQYF.

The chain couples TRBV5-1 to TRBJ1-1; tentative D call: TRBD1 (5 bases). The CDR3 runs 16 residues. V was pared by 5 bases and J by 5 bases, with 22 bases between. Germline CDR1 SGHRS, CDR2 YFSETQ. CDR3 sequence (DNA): TGCGCCAGCAGTCTCCATATTTGGGGGGGAAGTACTGAAGCTTTCTTT. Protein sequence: CASSLHIWGGSTEAFF.

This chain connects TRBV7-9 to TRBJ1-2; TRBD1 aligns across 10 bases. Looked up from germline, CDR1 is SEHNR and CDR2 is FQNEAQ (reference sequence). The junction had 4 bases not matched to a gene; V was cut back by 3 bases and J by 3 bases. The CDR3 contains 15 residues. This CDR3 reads CASSFGQGVHYGYTF. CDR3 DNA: TGTGCCAGCAGCTTCGGACAGGGGGTACACTATGGCTACACCTTC.

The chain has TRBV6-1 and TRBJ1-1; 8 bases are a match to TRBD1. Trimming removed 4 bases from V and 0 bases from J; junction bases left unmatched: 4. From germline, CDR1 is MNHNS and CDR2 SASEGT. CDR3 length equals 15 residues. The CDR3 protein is CASSARQGLNTEAFF. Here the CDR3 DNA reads TGTGCCAGCAGTGCCCGACAGGGGCTGAACACTGAAGCTTTCTTT.

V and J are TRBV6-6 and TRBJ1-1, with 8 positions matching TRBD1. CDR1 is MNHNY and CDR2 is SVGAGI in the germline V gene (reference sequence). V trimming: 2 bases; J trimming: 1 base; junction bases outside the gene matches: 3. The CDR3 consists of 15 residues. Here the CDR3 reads CASSYTGQGNTEAFF. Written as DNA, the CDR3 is TGTGCCAGCAGTTACACAGGACAGGGGAACACTGAAGCTTTCTTT.

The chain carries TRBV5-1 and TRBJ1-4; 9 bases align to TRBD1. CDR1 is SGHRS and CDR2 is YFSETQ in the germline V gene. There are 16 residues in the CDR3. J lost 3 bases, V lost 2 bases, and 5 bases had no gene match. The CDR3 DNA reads TGCGCCAGCAGCTTTACAGGGGGCCAATCTAATGAAAAACTGTTTTTT. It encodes CASSFTGGQSNEKLFF.

The DNA for the CDR3 is TGCAGCGTGGGACAGGGGTCCCAAGAGACCCAGTACTTC. The encoded protein is CSVGQGSQETQYF. This chain joins TRBV29-1 and TRBJ2-5, with TRBD1 matching 10 bases. CDR3 length: 13 amino acids. Unmatched junction bases numbered 2, after V lost 6 bases and J lost 1 base. CDR1 SQVTM and CDR2 ANQGSEA come from the germline V gene.

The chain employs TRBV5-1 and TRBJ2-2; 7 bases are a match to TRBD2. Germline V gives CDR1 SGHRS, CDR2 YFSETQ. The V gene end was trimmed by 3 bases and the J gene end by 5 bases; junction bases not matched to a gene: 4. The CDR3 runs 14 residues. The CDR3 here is CASSSGGGTGELFF. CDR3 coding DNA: TGCGCCAGCAGCTCCGGGGGAGGGACCGGGGAGCTGTTTTTT.

In DNA, the CDR3 is TGTGCCAGCAGCCTAAGGACAGGCTCCTACAATGAGCAGTTCTTC. This codes for CASSLRTGSYNEQFF. This chain uses TRBV7-8 with TRBJ2-1, with 7 bases lining up with TRBD1. Per the germline V gene, CDR1 is SGHVS and CDR2 is FQNEAQ. V gave up 5 bases and J gave up 0 bases; unmatched junction bases: 4. The CDR3 length is 15 residues.

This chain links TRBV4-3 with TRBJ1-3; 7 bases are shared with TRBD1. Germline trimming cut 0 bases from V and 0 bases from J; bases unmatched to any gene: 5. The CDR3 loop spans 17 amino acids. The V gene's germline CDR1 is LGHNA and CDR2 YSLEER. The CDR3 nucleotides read TGCGCCAGCAGCCAAGATCAGGGGGAAGGCTCTGGAAACACCATATATTTT. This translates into CASSQDQGEGSGNTIYF.

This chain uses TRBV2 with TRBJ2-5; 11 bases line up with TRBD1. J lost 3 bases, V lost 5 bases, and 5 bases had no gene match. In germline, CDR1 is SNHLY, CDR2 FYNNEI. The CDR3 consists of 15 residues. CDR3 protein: CASSWDRGSEETQYF. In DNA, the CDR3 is TGTGCCAGCAGTTGGGACAGGGGGTCGGAAGAGACCCAGTACTTC.